This T cell receptor beta chain was observed in a study of cytomegalovirus exposure and HLA in healthy donors. Study-wide findings and caveats: Later analysis showed most CMV-associated TCR beta chains appearing HLA-restricted.

PCR used 60 Vbeta primers and 13 Jbeta primers. Only in-frame clones appear in the TCRdb table, and some are missing; sequencing was by immunoSEQ multiplex PCR. The sample carries 98,000 or so clones, around 9.1% recorded once. This clone has more than one count but fewer than ten. What it recognizes is unknown. The CDR3 has 11 residues. The germline CDR1 and CDR2 sequences are MDHEN and SYDVKM. The ends were cut back, 2 bases at V and 6 bases at J, with 4 bases in the middle. This chain connects TRBV28 to TRBJ1-1; D unresolved. The sample consisted of PBMCs. The TCR sequence derives from a man aged 40-50 years in good health and CMV-seropositive. The CDR3 loop is CASSLPSEAFF. CDR3 coding DNA: TGTGCCAGCAGTTTACCTTCTGAAGCTTTCTTT.